The 10 T cell receptor beta chains presented below share a single source sample, sequenced in a study of early stage breast cancer tumors. Clones were read by immunoSEQ multiplex PCR, and TCRdb kept only the in-frame ones, dropping some. The sample has 5,000 to 5,500 clones, roughly 68% seen once. The sequencing input was normal breast tissue next to the tumor. The origin of the receptors is a person aged 55 to 69 with breast cancer.

Relative to its sample, this clone is large. The chain joins TRBV15 to TRBJ2-3; D may be TRBD1 or TRBD2 (5 bases each). The germline CDR1 and CDR2 sequences are LNHNV and YYDKDF (reference sequence). There are 15 residues in the CDR3. V was shortened by 3 bases and J by 5 bases, with 15 bases between the two germline ends. DNA for the CDR3: TGTGCCACCAGCAGGGGGACCGAGTCAGGAGATACGCAGTATTTT. This codes for CATSRGTESGDTQYF.

CDR3 sequence: CASSLRPGQGRDEQFF. CDR3 nucleotide sequence: TGTGCCAGCAGCCTCCGACCGGGACAGGGAAGGGATGAGCAGTTCTTC. The chain has TRBV7-3 and TRBJ2-1; TRBD1 matches at 9 bases. Looked up from germline, CDR1 is SGHTA and CDR2 is FQGTGA. The ends lost 5 bases at V and 8 bases at J; junction bases unmatched: 13. The CDR3 covers 16 residues.

The V call is TRBV6-5, the J call TRBJ1-1; maybe TRBD1 (5 bases). Germline-derived CDR1 and CDR2 are MNHEY and SVGAGI. The CDR3 covers 11 residues. V lost 7 bases and J lost 12, with 15 bases in between. CDR3 nucleotides: TGTGCCAGCACTCTAGGAGGGACCACTTTCTTT. Protein sequence: CASTLGGTTFF.

The chain has TRBV6-4 and TRBJ1-5; D is ambiguous. Trimming removed 5 bases at V and 2 bases at J, with 10 bases between. Per germline, CDR1 MRHNA and CDR2 SNTAGT. The CDR3 spans 14 residues. CDR3 protein: CASSSGTGNQPQHF. The DNA for the CDR3 is TGTGCCAGCAGTTCGGGCACTGGCAATCAGCCCCAGCATTTT.

The chain is built from TRBV27 and TRBJ2-5; TRBD2 aligns across 9 bases. After removal of 4 bases from V and 8 bases from J, the junction contained 8 bases not matched to a gene. Germline CDR1 reads MNHEY; CDR2 reads SMNVEV (reference sequence). This CDR3 comprises 14 residues. CDR3 amino acids: CASSSTSGFGTQYF. In nucleotides, the CDR3 is TGTGCCAGCAGTTCGACTAGCGGTTTCGGCACCCAGTACTTC.

The rearrangement joins TRBV7-8 to TRBJ2-7; the D gene is possibly TRBD2 (6 bases). The CDR3 sequence is 13 residues long. Germline loops: CDR1 SGHVS, CDR2 FQNEAQ. V dropped 5 bases and J dropped 3 bases, with 11 bases sitting between them. CDR3 residues: CASSRREYYEQYF. The CDR3 DNA sequence: TGTGCCAGCAGCCGCCGGGAGTACTACGAGCAGTACTTC. Complete variable domain (other parts from reference TRBV7-8 and TRBJ2-7): GAGVSQSPRYKVAKRGQDVALRCDPISGHVSLFWYQQALGQGPEFLTYFQNEAQLDKSGLPSDRFFAERPEGSVSTLKIQRTQQEDSAVYLCASSRREYYEQYFGPGTRLTVT.

The V gene is TRBV29-1, the J gene TRBJ1-2; perhaps TRBD1 as D (6 bases). The germline V gene encodes CDR1 SQVTM and CDR2 ANQGSEA. The CDR3 has 14 amino acids. V gave up 3 bases and J gave up 0 bases, with 11 bases separating them. The CDR3 loop reads CSVEDSPTNYGYTF. The CDR3 DNA sequence: TGCAGCGTTGAGGACAGTCCGACTAACTATGGCTACACCTTC. Combining the CDR3 with reference TRBV29-1 and TRBJ1-2 gives the whole variable domain SAVISQKPSRDICQRGTSLTIQCQVDSQVTMMFWYRQQPGQSLTLIATANQGSEATYESGFVIDKFPISRPNLTFSTLTVSNMSPEDSSIYLCSVEDSPTNYGYTFGSGTRLTVV.

The chain couples TRBV2 to TRBJ2-1, with 11 bases lining up with TRBD2. This CDR3 region has 14 residues. Trimming removed 5 bases from V and 5 bases from J; junction bases left unmatched: 2. The germline CDR1 and CDR2 sequences are SNHLY and FYNNEI. The CDR3, as DNA: TGTGCCAGCAGTCAACTAGCGGGAGACAATGAGCAGTTCTTC. Its protein product is CASSQLAGDNEQFF. The full variable domain, rest sourced from reference TRBV2 and TRBJ2-1, is EPEVTQTPSHQVTQMGQEVILRCVPISNHLYFYWYRQILGQKVEFLVSFYNNEISEKSEIFDDQFSVERPDGSNFTLKIRSTKLEDSAMYFCASSQLAGDNEQFFGPGTRLTVL.

The gene calls are TRBV19 and TRBJ1-3; D gene ambiguous. The germline gives CDR1 LNHDA, CDR2 SQIVND (reference sequence). V was cut by 7 bases and J by 0 bases, with 16 bases left in between. The CDR3 loop spans 16 amino acids. The CDR3 DNA follows: TGTGCCAGTATGCGGCTCGGAATGACCTCTGGAAACACCATATATTTT. Its translation: CASMRLGMTSGNTIYF.

The chain carries TRBV11-2 and TRBJ2-7, with a possible D match to TRBD2 (6 bases). V was shortened by 8 bases and J by 2 bases, with 13 bases between the two germline ends. This CDR3 comprises 13 residues. Germline values: CDR1 SGHAT, CDR2 FQNNGV. CDR3 sequence (DNA): TGTGCCAGCGGACCCGGGGGAGCCTACGAGCAGTACTTC. Its translation: CASGPGGAYEQYF.